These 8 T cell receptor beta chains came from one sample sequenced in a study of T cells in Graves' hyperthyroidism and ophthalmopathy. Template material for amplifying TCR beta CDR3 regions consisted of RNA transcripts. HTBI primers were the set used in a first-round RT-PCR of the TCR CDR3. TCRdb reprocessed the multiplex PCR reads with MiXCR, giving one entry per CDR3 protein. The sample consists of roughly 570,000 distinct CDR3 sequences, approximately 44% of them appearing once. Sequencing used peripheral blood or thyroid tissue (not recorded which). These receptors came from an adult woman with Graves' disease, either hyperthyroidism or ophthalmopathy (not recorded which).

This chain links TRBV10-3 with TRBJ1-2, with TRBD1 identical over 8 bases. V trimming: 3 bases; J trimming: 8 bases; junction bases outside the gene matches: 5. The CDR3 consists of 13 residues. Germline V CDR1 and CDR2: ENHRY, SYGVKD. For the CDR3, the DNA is TGTGCCATCAGTGACAGGGGGCGGGCCGGCTACACCTTC. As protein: CAISDRGRAGYTF.

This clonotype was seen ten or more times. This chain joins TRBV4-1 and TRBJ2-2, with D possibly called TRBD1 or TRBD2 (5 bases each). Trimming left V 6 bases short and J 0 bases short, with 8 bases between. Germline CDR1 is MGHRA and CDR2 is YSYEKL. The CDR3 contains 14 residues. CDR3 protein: CASRRGANTGELFF. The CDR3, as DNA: TGCGCCAGCAGAAGGGGAGCGAACACCGGGGAGCTGTTTTTT.

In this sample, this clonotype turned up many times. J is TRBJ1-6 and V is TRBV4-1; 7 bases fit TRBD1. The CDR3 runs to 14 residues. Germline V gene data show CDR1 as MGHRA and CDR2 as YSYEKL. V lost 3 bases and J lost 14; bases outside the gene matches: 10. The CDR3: CASSQSHRGAALHF. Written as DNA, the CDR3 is TGCGCCAGCAGCCAGTCCCACAGGGGTGCGGCCCTCCACTTT.

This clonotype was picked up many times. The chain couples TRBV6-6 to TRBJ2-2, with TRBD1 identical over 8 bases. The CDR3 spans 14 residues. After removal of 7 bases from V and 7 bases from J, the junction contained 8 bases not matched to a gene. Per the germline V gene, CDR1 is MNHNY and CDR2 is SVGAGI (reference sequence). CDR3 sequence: CASKQQGDDGELFF. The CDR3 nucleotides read TGTGCCAGCAAACAACAGGGGGATGACGGGGAGCTGTTTTTT.

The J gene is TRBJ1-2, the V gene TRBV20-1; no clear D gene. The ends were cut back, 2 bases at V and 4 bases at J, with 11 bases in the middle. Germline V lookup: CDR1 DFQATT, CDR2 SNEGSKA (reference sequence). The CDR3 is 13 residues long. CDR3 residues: CSARRDPTYGYTF. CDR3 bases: TGCAGTGCTAGACGGGATCCTACCTATGGCTACACCTTC.

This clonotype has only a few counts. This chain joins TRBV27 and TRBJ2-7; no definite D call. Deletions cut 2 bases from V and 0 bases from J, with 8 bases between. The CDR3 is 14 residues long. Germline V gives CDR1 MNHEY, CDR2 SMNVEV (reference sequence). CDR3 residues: CASSLQESSYEQYF. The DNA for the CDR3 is TGTGCCAGCAGTTTACAGGAGAGCTCCTACGAGCAGTACTTC.

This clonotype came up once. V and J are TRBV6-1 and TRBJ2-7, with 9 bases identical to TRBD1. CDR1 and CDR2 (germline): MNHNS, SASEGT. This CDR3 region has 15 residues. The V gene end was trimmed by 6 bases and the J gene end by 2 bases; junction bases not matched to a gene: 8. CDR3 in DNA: TGTGCCAGCAGCTCCGGACAGGGGTCCCCCTACGAGCAGTACTTC. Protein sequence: CASSSGQGSPYEQYF.

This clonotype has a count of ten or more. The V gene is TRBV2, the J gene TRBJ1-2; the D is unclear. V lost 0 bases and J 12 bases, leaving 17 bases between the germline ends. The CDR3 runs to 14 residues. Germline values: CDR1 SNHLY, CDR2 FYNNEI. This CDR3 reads CASSEALRSGLDTF. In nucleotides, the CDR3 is TGTGCCAGCAGTGAAGCGCTTCGGAGTGGTTTGGACACCTTC.